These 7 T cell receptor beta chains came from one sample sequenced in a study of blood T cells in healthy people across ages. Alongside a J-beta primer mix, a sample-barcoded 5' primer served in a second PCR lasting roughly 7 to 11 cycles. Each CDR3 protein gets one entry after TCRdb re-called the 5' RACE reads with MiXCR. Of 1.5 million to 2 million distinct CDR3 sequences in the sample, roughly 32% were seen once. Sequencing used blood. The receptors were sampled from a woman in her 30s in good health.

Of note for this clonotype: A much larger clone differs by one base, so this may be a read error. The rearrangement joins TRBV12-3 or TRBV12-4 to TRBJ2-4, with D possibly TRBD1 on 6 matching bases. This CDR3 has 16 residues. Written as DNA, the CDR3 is TGTGCCAGCAGACAGGGCGACGGTTTCGGCAAAAGCATTCAGTACTTC. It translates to CASRQGDGFGKSIQYF.

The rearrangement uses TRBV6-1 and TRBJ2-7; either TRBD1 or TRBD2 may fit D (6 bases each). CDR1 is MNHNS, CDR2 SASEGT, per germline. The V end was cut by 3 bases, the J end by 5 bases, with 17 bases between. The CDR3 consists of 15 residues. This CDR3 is CASSDSGRGVHEQYF. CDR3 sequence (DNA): TGTGCCAGCAGTGATAGCGGCAGGGGAGTCCACGAGCAGTACTTC.

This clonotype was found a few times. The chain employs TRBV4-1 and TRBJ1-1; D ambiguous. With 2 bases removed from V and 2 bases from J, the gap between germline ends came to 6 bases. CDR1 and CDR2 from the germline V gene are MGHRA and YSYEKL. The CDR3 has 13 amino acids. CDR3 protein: CASSQFTNTEAFF. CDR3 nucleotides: TGCGCCAGCAGCCAATTTACAAACACTGAAGCTTTCTTT.

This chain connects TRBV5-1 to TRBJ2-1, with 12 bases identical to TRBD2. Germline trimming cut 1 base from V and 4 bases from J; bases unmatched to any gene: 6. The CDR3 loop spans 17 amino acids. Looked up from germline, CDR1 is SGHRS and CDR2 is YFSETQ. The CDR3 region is CASSLSSGGALYNEQFF. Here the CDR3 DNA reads TGCGCCAGCAGCTTGTCTAGCGGGGGGGCCTTATACAATGAGCAGTTCTTC.

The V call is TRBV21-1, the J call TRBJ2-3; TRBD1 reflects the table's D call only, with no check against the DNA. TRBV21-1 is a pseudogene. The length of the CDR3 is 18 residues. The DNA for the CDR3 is TGTGCCAGCAGCCGGAGGGGGGCCCGGGGGATCCGCACAGATACGCAGTATTTT. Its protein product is CASSRRGARGIRTDTQYF.

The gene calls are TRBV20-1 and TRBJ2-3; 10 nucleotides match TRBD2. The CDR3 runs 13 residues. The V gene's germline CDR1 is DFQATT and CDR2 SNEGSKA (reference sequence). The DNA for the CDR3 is TGCAGCACCACTAGCGGGATCACAGATACGCAGTATTTT. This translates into CSTTSGITDTQYF.

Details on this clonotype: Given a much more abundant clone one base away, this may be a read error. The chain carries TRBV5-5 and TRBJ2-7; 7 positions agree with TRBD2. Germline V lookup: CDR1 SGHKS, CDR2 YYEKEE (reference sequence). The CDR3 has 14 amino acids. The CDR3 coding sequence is TGTGCCAACAGCTGGGACGGGGGGAGGCTCGAGCAGTACTTC. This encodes CANSWDGGRLEQYF.